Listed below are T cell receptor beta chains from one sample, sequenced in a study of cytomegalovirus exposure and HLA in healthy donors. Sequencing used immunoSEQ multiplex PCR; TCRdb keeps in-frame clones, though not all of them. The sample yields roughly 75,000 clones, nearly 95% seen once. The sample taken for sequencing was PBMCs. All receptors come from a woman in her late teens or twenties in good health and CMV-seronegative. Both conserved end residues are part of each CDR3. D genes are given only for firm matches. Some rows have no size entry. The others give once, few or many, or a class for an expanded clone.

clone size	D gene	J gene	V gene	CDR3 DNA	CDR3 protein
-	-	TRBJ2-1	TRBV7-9	TGTGCCAGCAGCTTAACACGGGACACCTCCTACAATGAGCAGTTCTTC	CASSLTRDTSYNEQFF
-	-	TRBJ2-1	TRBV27	TGTGCCAGCTCTAAGGGCAGGGTTCTCTTCAGTGAGCAGTTCTTC	CASSKGRVLFSEQFF
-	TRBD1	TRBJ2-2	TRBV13	TGTGCCAGCAGCTCGCCCCTAGGGACAGGGTCGAACACCGGGGAGCTGTTTTTT	CASSSPLGTGSNTGELFF
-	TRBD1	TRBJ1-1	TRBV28	TGTGCCAGCAGTATTGGACAGGGGGCGCGTTTTGGAGCTTTCTTT	CASSIGQGARFGAFF
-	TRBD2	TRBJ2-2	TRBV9	TGTGCCAGCAGCGTAGGCGGGAGTAAAACCGGGGAGCTGTTTTTT	CASSVGGSKTGELFF
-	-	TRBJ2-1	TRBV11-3	TGTGCCAGCAGCCCCGGAGACTACAATGAGCAGTTCTTC	CASSPGDYNEQFF
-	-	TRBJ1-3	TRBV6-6	TGTGCCTGTCAGGGGCAAACAGATTCTGGAAACACCATATATTTT	CACQGQTDSGNTIYF
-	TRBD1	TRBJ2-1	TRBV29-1	TGCAGCGTTGGGGACAGGGATGACAATGAGCAGTTCTTC	CSVGDRDDNEQFF
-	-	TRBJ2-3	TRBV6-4	TGTGCCAGCAGTGAAGGGTCTAGCCACACAGATACGCAGTATTTT	CASSEGSSHTDTQYF
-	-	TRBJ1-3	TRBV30	TGTGCCTGGAGTCCTACTGGAAACACCATATATTTT	CAWSPTGNTIYF
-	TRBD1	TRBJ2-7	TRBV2	TGTGCCAGCAGCAAAGTGGGACAGGGGGGGTACGAGCAGTACTTC	CASSKVGQGGYEQYF
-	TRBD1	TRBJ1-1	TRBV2	TGTGCCAGCAGGTCGACAGGGTTCGTCACTGAAGCTTTCTTT	CASRSTGFVTEAFF
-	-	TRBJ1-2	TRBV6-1	TGTGCCAGCAGTGTAGGACAGAATGGCTACACCTTC	CASSVGQNGYTF
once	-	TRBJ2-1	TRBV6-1	TGTGCCAGCAGTCCCGACAGGAGCTCCTACAATGAGCAGTTCTTC	CASSPDRSSYNEQFF
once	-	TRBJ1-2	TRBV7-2	TGTGCCAGCAGCTTAGTAGGGGCGCGGGGCTACACCTTC	CASSLVGARGYTF
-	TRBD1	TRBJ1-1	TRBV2	TGTGCCAGCATCAGGGGGTCGGGGAAGGCTGAAGCTTTCTTT	CASIRGSGKAEAFF
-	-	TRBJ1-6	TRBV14	TGTGCCAGCAGCCAAGGGACAGTCGATAATTCACCCCTCCACTTT	CASSQGTVDNSPLHF
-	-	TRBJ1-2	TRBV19	TGTGCCAGTAGTATTTCAGCAGGCTATGGCTACACCTTC	CASSISAGYGYTF
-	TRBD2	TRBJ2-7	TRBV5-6	TGTGCCAGCAGCTCCTGGACTAGCGGGAGGGCCTACGAGCAGTACTTC	CASSSWTSGRAYEQYF
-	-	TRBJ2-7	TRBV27	TGTGCCAGCAGCCTACCGGGACTCGAGCAGTACTTC	CASSLPGLEQYF
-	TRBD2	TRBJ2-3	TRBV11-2	TGTGCCAGCAGCCGTAGCGGCCTAGCGGGGGTAACTAGCACAGATACGCAGTATTTT	CASSRSGLAGVTSTDTQYF
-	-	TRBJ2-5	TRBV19	TGTGCCAGTAGTACCACCGGGGTAGACGGGACCCAGTACTTC	CASSTTGVDGTQYF
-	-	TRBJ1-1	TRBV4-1	TGCGCCAGCAGCCAAGATACGGGGATTGGCACTGAAGCTTTCTTT	CASSQDTGIGTEAFF
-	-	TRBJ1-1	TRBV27	TGTGCCAGCAGTCCCAGGAAGAACACTGAAGCTTTCTTT	CASSPRKNTEAFF
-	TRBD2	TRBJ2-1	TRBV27	TGTGCCAGCAGACCCTGGACTAGCGGGAGTTCCAATGAGCAGTTCTTC	CASRPWTSGSSNEQFF
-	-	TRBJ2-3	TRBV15	TGTGCCACCGTAGTGGGCGACCATACAGATACGCAGTATTTT	CATVVGDHTDTQYF
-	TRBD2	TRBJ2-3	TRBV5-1	TGCGCCAGCAGCCGACTAGCGGCAGATACGCAGTATTTT	CASSRLAADTQYF
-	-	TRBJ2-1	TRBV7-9	TGTGCCAGCAGCCCACCGGGGGTGTACAATGAGCAGTTCTTC	CASSPPGVYNEQFF
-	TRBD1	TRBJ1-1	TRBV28	TGTGCCAGCAACGTGCAGGGGGCCATTGAAGCTTTCTTT	CASNVQGAIEAFF
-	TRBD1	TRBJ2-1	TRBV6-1	TGTGCCAGCAGGGGACAGCGAAGCTCCTACAATGAGCAGTTCTTC	CASRGQRSSYNEQFF
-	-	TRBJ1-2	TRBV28	TGTGCCAGCAGTTTATCCGGGAGTGGCTACACCTTC	CASSLSGSGYTF
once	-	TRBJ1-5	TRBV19	TGTGCCAGTAGTATTGATAGGCGGGCAGCCGGCAATCAGCCCCAGCATTTT	CASSIDRRAAGNQPQHF
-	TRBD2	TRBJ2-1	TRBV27	TGTGCCAGCAGTTTGACTAGCGGGAGGGCGTATGAGCAGTTCTTC	CASSLTSGRAYEQFF
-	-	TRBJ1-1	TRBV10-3	TGTGCCATCCAAAGCCCTGAGATGAACACTGAAGCTTTCTTT	CAIQSPEMNTEAFF
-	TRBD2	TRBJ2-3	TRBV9	TGTGCCAGCAGCGTAGGTGGGCTAGCGGGAGAAGATACGCAGTATTTT	CASSVGGLAGEDTQYF
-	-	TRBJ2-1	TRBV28	TGTGCTTGTCAGGGAAGCTCCTACAATGAGCAGTTCTTC	CACQGSSYNEQFF
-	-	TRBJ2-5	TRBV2	TGTGCCAGCAGTCTACAGGGAGAGACCCAGTACTTC	CASSLQGETQYF